This T cell receptor (beta chain) was found in a study of OX40 agonist ivuxolimab in advanced cancers. Study at large: Anti-PD-1, anti-PD-L1 or anti-CTLA-4 therapy given earlier was allowed, and approximately 40% had some.

The V and J ends lost 1 base and 6 bases respectively, with 10 bases between them. Germline V gene lookup returns CDR1 GTSNPN and CDR2 SVGIG (reference sequence). The CDR3 length is 12 residues. This table comes from immunoSEQ multiplex PCR, and its TCRdb copy is limited to in-frame clones, with some not included. The sample consists of about 100,000 clones, approximately 91% of them appearing once. The sequence derives from an adult with an advanced solid tumor such as melanoma, head and neck, liver or kidney cancer. The sample here was CD4+ or CD8+ T cells sorted from blood, taken in a trial of the OX40 agonist ivuxolimab. The rearrangement joins TRBV30 to TRBJ2-7, with D hard to call. Here the CDR3 DNA reads TGTGCCTGGAGTGCACCGCCCGGCGAGCAGTACTTC. Protein product: CAWSAPPGEQYF. Using reference TRBV30 and TRBJ2-7 for the parts outside the CDR3, the full variable domain is SQTIHQWPATLVQPVGSPLSLECTVEGTSNPNLYWYRQAAGRGLQLLFYSVGIGQISSEVPQNLSASRPQDRQFILSSKKLLLSDSGFYLCAWSAPPGEQYFGPGTRLTVT.